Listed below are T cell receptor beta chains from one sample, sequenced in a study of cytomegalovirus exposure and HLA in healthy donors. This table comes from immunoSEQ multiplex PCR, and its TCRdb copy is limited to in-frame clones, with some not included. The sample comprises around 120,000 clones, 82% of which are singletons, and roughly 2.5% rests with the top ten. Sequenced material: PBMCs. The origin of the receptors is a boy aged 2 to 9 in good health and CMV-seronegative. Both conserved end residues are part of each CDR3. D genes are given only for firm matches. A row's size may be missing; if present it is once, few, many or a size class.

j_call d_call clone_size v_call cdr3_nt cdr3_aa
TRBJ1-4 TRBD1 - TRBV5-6 TGTGCCAGCAGCGAACAGGGGGACAATGAAAAACTGTTTTTT CASSEQGDNEKLFF
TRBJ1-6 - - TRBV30 TGTGCCTGGAGTCCGAGCTCCTATAATTCACCCCTCCACTTT CAWSPSSYNSPLHF
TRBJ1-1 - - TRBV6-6 TGTGCCAGCAGTGGGGGCGAGGGGGGGGCTTTCTTT CASSGGEGGAFF
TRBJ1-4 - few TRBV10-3 TGTGCCATCAGAGAGGCACTCGCAACTAATGAAAAACTGTTTTTT CAIREALATNEKLFF
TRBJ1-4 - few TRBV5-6 TGTGCCAGCAGCTTGGGCGGTAATGAAAAACTGTTTTTT CASSLGGNEKLFF
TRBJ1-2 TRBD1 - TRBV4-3 TGCGCCAGCAGCCAAGAACCCACAGGGGACTATGGCTACACCTTC CASSQEPTGDYGYTF
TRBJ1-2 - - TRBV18 TGTGCCAGCTCACCGCAGGCAGGCGAGGGCTACACCTTC CASSPQAGEGYTF
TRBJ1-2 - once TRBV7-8 TGTGCCAGCAGTCCCACCGGGACAAATTATGGCTACACCTTC CASSPTGTNYGYTF
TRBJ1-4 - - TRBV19 TGTGCCAGTAGTCTCCCAGACTCCTTTGATAATGAAAAACTGTTTTTT CASSLPDSFDNEKLFF
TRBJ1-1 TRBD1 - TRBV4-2 TGTGCCAGCAGCCAACTCGGACAGGGGGCTAGGAACACTGAAGCTTTCTTT CASSQLGQGARNTEAFF
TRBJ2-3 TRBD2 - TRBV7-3 TGTGCCAGCAGCACCGGGACTAACGCAGATACGCAGTATTTT CASSTGTNADTQYF
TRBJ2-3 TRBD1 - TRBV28 TGTGCCAGCAGACCACAGGGGGCGAGCACAGATACGCAGTATTTT CASRPQGASTDTQYF
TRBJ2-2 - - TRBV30 TGTGCCTGGAGCGGCGGGAACACCGGGGAGCTGTTTTTT CAWSGGNTGELFF
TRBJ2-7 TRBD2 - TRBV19 TGTGCCAGTAGCCCAGCGGGGGACCCCTCCTACGAGCAGTACTTC CASSPAGDPSYEQYF
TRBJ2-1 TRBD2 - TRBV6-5 TGTGCCAGCAACCGACTAGCGAGCTACAATGAGCAGTTCTTC CASNRLASYNEQFF
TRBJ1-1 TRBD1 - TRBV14 TGTGCCAGCAGCCTGAGCAGGGGGCCCTACACTGAAGCTTTCTTT CASSLSRGPYTEAFF
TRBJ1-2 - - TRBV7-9 TGTTCCAGCAGCTTACGGGGGAACTATGGCTACACCTTC CSSSLRGNYGYTF
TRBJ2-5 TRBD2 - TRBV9 TGTGCCAGCAGCTTTCTGACTAGCGGGGGGAGGGAGACCCAGTACTTC CASSFLTSGGRETQYF
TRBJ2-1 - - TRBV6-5 TGTGCCAGCAGTTACTCTGTTGGGGGCGGCAATGAGCAGTTCTTC CASSYSVGGGNEQFF
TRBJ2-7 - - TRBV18 TGTGCCAGCTCAGCCCGGGAACTGACCTACGAGCAGTACTTC CASSARELTYEQYF
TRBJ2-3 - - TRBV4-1 TGCGCCAGCAGCCAAGACAGCGGGCCCCCCCGGGGGAACACAGATACGCAGTATTTT CASSQDSGPPRGNTDTQYF
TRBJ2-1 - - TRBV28 TGTGCCAGCCTGAACTATGGACAGACTAATGAGCAGTTCTTC CASLNYGQTNEQFF
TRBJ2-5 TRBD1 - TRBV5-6 TGTGCCAGCAGCTTCCCCGGGACAGGGGTCCAAGAGACCCAGTACTTC CASSFPGTGVQETQYF
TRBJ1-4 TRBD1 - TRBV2 TGTGCCAGCACCCAGGACAGGGTGGATGAAAAACTGTTTTTT CASTQDRVDEKLFF
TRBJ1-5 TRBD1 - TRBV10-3 TGTGCCATCAGTGCTGACAGGGACAATCAGCCCCAGCATTTT CAISADRDNQPQHF
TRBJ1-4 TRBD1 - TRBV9 TGTGCCAGCAGCCTCCGCTTTGAGACAGGGCTAGATAATGAAAAACTGTTTTTT CASSLRFETGLDNEKLFF